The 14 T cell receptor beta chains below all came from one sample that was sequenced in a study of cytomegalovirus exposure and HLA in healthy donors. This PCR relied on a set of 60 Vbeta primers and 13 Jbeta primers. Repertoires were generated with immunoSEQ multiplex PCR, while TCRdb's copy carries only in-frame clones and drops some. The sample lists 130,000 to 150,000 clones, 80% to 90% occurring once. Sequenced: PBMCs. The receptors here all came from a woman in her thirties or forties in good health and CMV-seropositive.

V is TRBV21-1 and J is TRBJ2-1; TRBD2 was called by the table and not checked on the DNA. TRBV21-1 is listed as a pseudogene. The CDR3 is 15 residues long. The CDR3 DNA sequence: TGTGCCAGCAGCCAAGTACTAGCGGGAGGAAGGGAGCAGTTCTTC. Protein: CASSQVLAGGREQFF.

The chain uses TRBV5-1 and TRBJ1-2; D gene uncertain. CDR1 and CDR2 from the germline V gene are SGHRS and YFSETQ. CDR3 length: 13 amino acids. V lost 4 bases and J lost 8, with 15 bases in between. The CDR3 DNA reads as TGCGCCAGCAGCCTGGGAGGAAATGAGGGCTACACCTTC. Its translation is CASSLGGNEGYTF.

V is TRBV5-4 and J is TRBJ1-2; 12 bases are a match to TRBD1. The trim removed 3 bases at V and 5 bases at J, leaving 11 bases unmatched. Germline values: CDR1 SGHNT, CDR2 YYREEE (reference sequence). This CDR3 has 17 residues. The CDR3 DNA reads TGTGCCAGCAGCTCGGGACAGGGGGCCCAGCCCGTTTATGGCTACACCTTC. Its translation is CASSSGQGAQPVYGYTF.

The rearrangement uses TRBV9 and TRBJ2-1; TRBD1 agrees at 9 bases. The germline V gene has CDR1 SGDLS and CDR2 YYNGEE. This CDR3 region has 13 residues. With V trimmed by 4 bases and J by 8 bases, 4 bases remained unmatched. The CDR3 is CASSITGGDEQFF. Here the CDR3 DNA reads TGTGCCAGCAGCATTACAGGGGGCGATGAGCAGTTCTTC.

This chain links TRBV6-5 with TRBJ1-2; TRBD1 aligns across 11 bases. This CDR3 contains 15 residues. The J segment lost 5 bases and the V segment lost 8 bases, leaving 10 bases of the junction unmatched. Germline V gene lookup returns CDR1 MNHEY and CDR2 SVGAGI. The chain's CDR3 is CASRQGDRGFYGYTF. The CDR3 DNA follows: TGTGCCAGCCGTCAGGGGGACAGGGGGTTTTATGGCTACACCTTC.

CDR3 DNA sequence: TGTGCCAGCAGCTTAGATTGGAGCCAACCTTATACGCAGTATTTT. It encodes CASSLDWSQPYTQYF. This sequence joins TRBV7-2 and TRBJ2-3, with no clear D. V was pared by 1 base and J by 7 bases, with 15 bases between. This CDR3 has 15 amino acids. Germline CDR1 is SGHTA and CDR2 is FQGNSA.

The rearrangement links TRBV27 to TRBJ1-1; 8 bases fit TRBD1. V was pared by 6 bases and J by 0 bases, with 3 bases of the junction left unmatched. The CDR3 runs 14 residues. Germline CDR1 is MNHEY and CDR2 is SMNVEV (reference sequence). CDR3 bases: TGTGCCAGCAGGCAACAGGGGGTGAACACTGAAGCTTTCTTT. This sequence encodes CASRQQGVNTEAFF.

Written as DNA, the CDR3 is TGTGCCAGCAGCCAAGGGGGGGGGCAGTATTTT. It is translated as CASSQGGGQYF. The J gene is TRBJ2-3, the V gene TRBV11-2; the D gene is possibly TRBD2 (7 bases). Trimming took 5 bases from V and 11 from J, leaving 11 bases between them. The CDR3 is 11 amino acids. Germline V gives CDR1 SGHAT, CDR2 FQNNGV.

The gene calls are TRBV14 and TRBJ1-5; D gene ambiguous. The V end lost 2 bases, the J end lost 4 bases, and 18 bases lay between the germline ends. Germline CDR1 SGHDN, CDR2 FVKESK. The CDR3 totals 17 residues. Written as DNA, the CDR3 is TGTGCCAGCAGCCAAAAGAGGGTAGGCGTGCGGAATCAGCCCCAGCATTTT. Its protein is CASSQKRVGVRNQPQHF.

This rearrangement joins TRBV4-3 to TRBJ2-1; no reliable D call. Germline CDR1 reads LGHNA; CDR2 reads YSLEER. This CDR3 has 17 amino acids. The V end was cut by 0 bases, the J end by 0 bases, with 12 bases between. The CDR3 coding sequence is TGCGCCAGCAGCCAAGATCTTTCTACGGGCTCCTACAATGAGCAGTTCTTC. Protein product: CASSQDLSTGSYNEQFF.

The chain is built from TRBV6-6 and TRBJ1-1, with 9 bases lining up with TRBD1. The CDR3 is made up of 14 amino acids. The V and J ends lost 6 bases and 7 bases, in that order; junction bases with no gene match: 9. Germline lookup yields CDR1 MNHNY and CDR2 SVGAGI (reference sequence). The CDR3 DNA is TGTGCCAGCAGGACAGGGGGTCTCCACAGTGAAGCTTTCTTT. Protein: CASRTGGLHSEAFF.

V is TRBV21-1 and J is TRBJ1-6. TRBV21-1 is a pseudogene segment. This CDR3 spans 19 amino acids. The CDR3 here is CASKRERCQRSDYNSPLHF. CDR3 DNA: TGTGCCAGCAAAAGAGAGCGCTGCCAGCGTTCCGACTATAATTCACCCCTCCACTTT.

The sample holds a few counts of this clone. The CDR3 sequence is CASREKQGTTGNTIYF. The CDR3 DNA is TGTGCCAGCAGGGAAAAGCAGGGGACGACTGGAAACACCATATATTTT. The V call is TRBV6-1, the J call TRBJ1-3; the D gene is possibly TRBD1 (6 bases). The ends were cut back, 6 bases at V and 2 bases at J, with 17 bases in the middle. Germline V lookup: CDR1 MNHNS, CDR2 SASEGT. The CDR3 has 16 amino acids.

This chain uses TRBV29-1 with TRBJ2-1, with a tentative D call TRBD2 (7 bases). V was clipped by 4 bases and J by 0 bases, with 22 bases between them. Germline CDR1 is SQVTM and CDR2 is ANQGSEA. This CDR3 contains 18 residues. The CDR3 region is CSVVGEGGTSDSYNEQFF. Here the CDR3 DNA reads TGCAGCGTTGTCGGTGAGGGGGGAACTAGCGACTCCTACAATGAGCAGTTCTTC.